The 19 T cell receptor beta chains reported below all come from one sample, sequenced in a study of CD8 T cells in Susac syndrome. The RNA input was roughly 0.45 to 1 ug, and it was reverse transcribed with random hexamers. TCRdb reanalysed the immunoSEQ multiplex PCR reads using MiXCR and keeps one entry per CDR3 protein. The repertoire holds 200,000 to 250,000 distinct CDR3 sequences, with about 95% as singletons. Material: CD4+ T cells from PBMCs. The receptors stem from a human donor with multiple sclerosis.

V is TRBV12-3 or TRBV12-4 and J is TRBJ1-2; possible D gene TRBD1, 5 bases. Trimming pared 5 bases from V and 4 bases from J, leaving 11 bases between. CDR3 length: 13 residues. CDR3: CASSPTALYGYTF. For the CDR3, the DNA is TGTGCCAGCAGTCCGACAGCTCTCTATGGCTACACCTTC.

The V gene is TRBV6-2 or TRBV6-3, the J gene TRBJ2-1; 7 positions agree with TRBD2. Germline CDR1 and CDR2: MNHEY and SVGEGT. With 2 bases clipped from V and 6 bases from J, the junction kept 4 bases outside the gene matches. CDR3 size: 14 residues. The CDR3: CASSYQVAGNEQFF. The CDR3 coding sequence is TGTGCCAGCAGTTACCAAGTAGCGGGCAATGAGCAGTTCTTC.

CDR3 sequence: CASSVGWTDTQYF. The DNA for the CDR3 is TGTGCCAGCAGCGTAGGCTGGACCGATACGCAGTATTTT. This chain joins TRBV9 and TRBJ2-3; D not resolved. From germline, CDR1 is SGDLS and CDR2 YYNGEE. Trimming took off 0 bases at V and 6 bases at J, with 8 bases between the two ends. The CDR3 contains 13 residues. The whole variable domain, filled in from reference TRBV9 and TRBJ2-3, reads DSGVTQTPKHLITATGQRVTLRCSPRSGDLSVYWYQQSLDQGLQFLIQYYNGEERAKGNILERFSAQQFPDLHSELNLSSLELGDSALYFCASSVGWTDTQYFGPGTRLTVL.

The chain joins TRBV20-1 to TRBJ1-1; a possible D gene is TRBD1 (6 bases). The CDR3 runs 10 residues. Germline V gives CDR1 DFQATT, CDR2 SNEGSKA (reference sequence). V was shortened by 6 bases and J by 11 bases, with 13 bases between the two germline ends. The CDR3 DNA sequence: TGCAGTGCAGTGAGGGGGGTCGCTTTCTTT. It yields the protein CSAVRGVAFF.

This chain links TRBV20-1 with TRBJ1-6; the D is unclear. Between the trimmed V and J ends, which lost 0 bases and 7 bases, there was a span of 7 bases. CDR1 and CDR2 (germline): DFQATT, SNEGSKA (reference sequence). The CDR3 length is 13 residues. CDR3 sequence reads: CSARDDANSPLHF. The CDR3, as DNA: TGCAGTGCTAGAGATGATGCGAATTCACCCCTCCACTTT.

This rearrangement joins TRBV20-1 to TRBJ1-2, with D unresolved. V was pared by 0 bases and J by 6 bases, with 17 bases between. This CDR3 is 15 amino acids long. CDR1 is DFQATT, CDR2 SNEGSKA, per germline (reference sequence). The DNA of the CDR3 is TGCAGTGCTAGAGATCAGGCAGGTCGAGGAGATGGCTACACCTTC. It encodes CSARDQAGRGDGYTF.

The chain is built from TRBV3-1 and TRBJ2-7; TRBD2 matches 9 bases. Germline loops: CDR1 LGHDT, CDR2 YNNKEL (reference sequence). CDR3 length: 18 residues. V lost 4 bases and J lost 2; bases outside the gene matches: 15. The DNA of the CDR3 is TGTGCCAGCAGCCGACCAGATTTTGGCGCGGGAGGGCCCTACGAGCAGTACTTC. Translation gives CASSRPDFGAGGPYEQYF.

The V and J genes are TRBV15 and TRBJ1-2; TRBD1 is a possible D gene (6 bases). Germline values: CDR1 LNHNV, CDR2 YYDKDF (reference sequence). Trimming shortened V by 0 bases and J by 6 bases, and 14 bases separated the two germline ends. There are 15 residues in the CDR3. The CDR3 loop reads CATSRESQGVDGYTF. The DNA of the CDR3 is TGTGCCACCAGCAGAGAGTCACAGGGTGTTGATGGCTACACCTTC.

The CDR3 DNA sequence: TGTGCCAACCGGACCGACTACGGGCGTAGCAATCAGCCCCAGCATTTT. Translation gives CANRTDYGRSNQPQHF. The V gene is TRBV14, the J gene TRBJ1-5; D is undetermined. CDR1 is SGHDN, CDR2 FVKESK, per germline. Trimming cost V 10 bases and J 0 bases, with 19 bases left between them. The CDR3 sequence is 16 residues long.

The genes are TRBV2 and TRBJ1-2; D perhaps matches TRBD1 (5 bases). Germline lookup yields CDR1 SNHLY and CDR2 FYNNEI. V lost 9 bases and J 5 bases, leaving 10 bases between the germline ends. The CDR3 length is 11 residues. The CDR3: CARRRGYGYTF. The CDR3 DNA follows: TGTGCCAGACGTAGGGGATATGGCTACACCTTC.

This chain uses TRBV7-6 with TRBJ2-5; the D is unclear. The CDR3 contains 10 residues. V was clipped by 3 bases and J by 7 bases, with 3 bases between them. The germline V gene has CDR1 SGHVS and CDR2 FNYEAQ. The CDR3 DNA follows: TGTGCCAGCAGCTTGTGGACCCAGTACTTC. Translation: CASSLWTQYF.

The rearrangement links TRBV6-6 to TRBJ1-1, with 7 bases matching TRBD1. Germline CDR1 and CDR2: MNHNY and SVGAGI (reference sequence). CDR3 length equals 15 residues. V was clipped by 5 bases and J by 0 bases; unmatched bases: 6. The CDR3 DNA reads TGTGCCAGCAGTCCCAGGACAGGAGTGAACACTGAAGCTTTCTTT. Protein product: CASSPRTGVNTEAFF.

This clonotype was observed once. The chain uses TRBV28 and TRBJ2-1, with TRBD2 identical over 9 bases. Losses at the gene ends were 4 bases for V and 8 bases for J; bases not matched to a gene: 6. The CDR3 runs 14 residues. CDR1 is MDHEN and CDR2 is SYDVKM in the germline V gene. CDR3 region: CASSSFSGSYEQFF. The CDR3 DNA sequence: TGTGCCAGCAGTTCATTTAGCGGGAGTTATGAGCAGTTCTTC.

The chain has TRBV7-2 and TRBJ2-7; 7 nucleotides agree with TRBD2. The germline V gene has CDR1 SGHTA and CDR2 FQGNSA. CDR3 size: 15 residues. V was pared by 5 bases and J by 5 bases, with 12 bases of the junction left unmatched. The DNA of the CDR3 is TGTGCCAGCAGCCCTCGGTGGGGGGGTCTACACGAGCAGTACTTC. Amino acids: CASSPRWGGLHEQYF.

This clonotype appeared once. The rearrangement joins TRBV12-3 or TRBV12-4 to TRBJ2-3, with TRBD2 identical over 13 bases. This CDR3 region has 19 residues. After removal of 5 bases from V and 1 base from J, the junction contained 12 bases not matched to a gene. This CDR3 reads CASSARTSGGTSGTDTQYF. DNA of the CDR3: TGTGCCAGCAGTGCCCGGACTAGCGGGGGAACCTCGGGCACAGATACGCAGTATTTT.

The CDR3 DNA sequence: TGTGCCAGCACGGGGACAGCGAACACTGAAGCTTTCTTT. Translating it yields CASTGTANTEAFF. J is TRBJ1-1 and V is TRBV11-2, with 7 nucleotides matching TRBD1. The V and J ends lost 7 bases and 1 base, in that order; junction bases with no gene match: 3. CDR3 size: 13 residues. CDR1 is SGHAT and CDR2 is FQNNGV in the germline V gene.

J is TRBJ2-7 and V is TRBV20-1; 8 bases agree with TRBD1. After removal of 0 bases from V and 2 bases from J, the junction contained 6 bases not matched to a gene. CDR1 and CDR2 from the germline V gene are DFQATT and SNEGSKA (reference sequence). CDR3 size: 15 residues. In DNA, the CDR3 is TGCAGTGCTAGAGATCCGGGACAGGTAACCTACGAGCAGTACTTC. This encodes CSARDPGQVTYEQYF.

V is TRBV6-5 and J is TRBJ1-2, with a weak D call TRBD1 (5 bases). The CDR3 has 13 amino acids. Germline values: CDR1 MNHEY, CDR2 SVGAGI. The ends were cut back, 7 bases at V and 6 bases at J, with 15 bases in the middle. The CDR3, as DNA: TGTGCCAGCACTATGGAGGGGCTAAATGGCTACACCTTC. It is translated as CASTMEGLNGYTF.

This chain links TRBV5-6 with TRBJ2-1; D is undetermined. The CDR3 extends over 13 amino acids. Germline values: CDR1 SGHDT, CDR2 YYEEEE. Trimming cost V 1 base and J 10 bases, with 12 bases left between them. In DNA, the CDR3 is TGTGCCAGCAGCTTGTTTGGGGTTCGGGAGCAGTTCTTC. It specifies CASSLFGVREQFF.